The 13 T cell receptor beta chains in this list originate from one sample, sequenced in a study of blood T cell repertoires in COVID-19. Only in-frame clones appear in the TCRdb table, and some are missing; sequencing was by immunoSEQ multiplex PCR. Among about 410,000 clones, around nine tenths were seen once, and the ten largest hold about 1.4%. The sample taken for sequencing was peripheral blood. The receptors come from a woman aged 40-49 years with COVID-19, enrolled during active disease.

The gene calls are TRBV28 and TRBJ2-5; D unclear. Per the germline V gene, CDR1 is MDHEN and CDR2 is SYDVKM. This CDR3 has 14 residues. V was pared by 3 bases and J by 1 base, with 9 bases between. CDR3 sequence reads: CASSFGRLQETQYF. CDR3 nucleotides: TGTGCCAGCAGTTTTGGCAGGCTCCAAGAGACCCAGTACTTC.

The chain couples TRBV27 to TRBJ2-7; D possibly corresponds to TRBD1 (6 bases). Between the trimmed V and J ends, which lost 2 bases and 0 bases, there was a span of 14 bases. The CDR3 is 16 amino acids. Germline-derived CDR1 and CDR2 are MNHEY and SMNVEV (reference sequence). CDR3 sequence reads: CASSLRSGTLSYEQYF. The CDR3 nucleotides read TGTGCCAGCAGTTTACGATCCGGGACACTCTCCTACGAGCAGTACTTC.

This clone was counted once. The V call is TRBV18, the J call TRBJ1-1; maybe TRBD1 (6 bases). Germline CDR1 is KGHSH and CDR2 is LQKENI. Trimming removed 0 bases from V and 0 bases from J, with 29 bases in between. This CDR3 has 22 amino acids. CDR3 in amino acids: CASSPPVWQRTPQGTMNTEAFF. The CDR3 nucleotides read TGTGCCAGCTCACCACCCGTCTGGCAGAGAACACCTCAGGGGACCATGAACACTGAAGCTTTCTTT.

The chain joins TRBV14 to TRBJ2-1, with D tentatively TRBD2 (6 bases). Germline CDR1 is SGHDN and CDR2 is FVKESK. V was cut by 0 bases and J by 2 bases, with 11 bases left in between. The CDR3 covers 16 residues. Here the CDR3 DNA reads TGTGCCAGCAGCCAAGATCTAGCGCCAACCTACAATGAGCAGTTCTTC. It translates to CASSQDLAPTYNEQFF.

This chain uses TRBV30 with TRBJ1-5; D gene ambiguous. Trimming took 2 bases from V and 4 from J, leaving 15 bases between them. Per the germline V gene, CDR1 is GTSNPN and CDR2 is SVGIG (reference sequence). CDR3 length: 15 amino acids. Here the CDR3 reads CAWSPRRRLNQPQHF. DNA for the CDR3: TGTGCCTGGAGTCCAAGACGGAGGCTGAATCAGCCCCAGCATTTT.

The chain employs TRBV12-3 or TRBV12-4 and TRBJ2-7; D is unresolved. Deletions cut 6 bases from V and 3 bases from J, with 6 bases between. The CDR3 sequence is 11 residues long. The CDR3 protein is CASSLGYEQYF. CDR3 nucleotide sequence: TGTGCCAGCAGCCTCGGCTACGAGCAGTACTTC.

The chain combines TRBV7-3 with TRBJ1-1; 7 nucleotides agree with TRBD1. Germline CDR1 is SGHTA and CDR2 is FQGTGA. Trimming removed 5 bases from V and 0 bases from J; junction bases left unmatched: 6. This CDR3 is 15 amino acids long. This CDR3 is CASSTQGGLNTEAFF. DNA for the CDR3: TGTGCCAGCAGCACCCAGGGGGGCCTGAACACTGAAGCTTTCTTT.

The chain joins TRBV7-2 to TRBJ2-2; 10 bases map to TRBD2. The CDR3 totals 14 residues. V lost 5 bases, J lost 6 bases, and 3 bases stayed unmatched. The germline CDR1 and CDR2 sequences are SGHTA and FQGNSA. In nucleotides, the CDR3 is TGTGCCAGCAGCCCTAGCGGGAGATCCGGGGAGCTGTTTTTT. This gives the protein CASSPSGRSGELFF.

CDR3 region: CASSPTSGNQPQHF. CDR3 nucleotide sequence: TGTGCCAGCAGCCCAACCTCGGGGAATCAGCCCCAGCATTTT. This rearrangement joins TRBV5-5 to TRBJ1-5; D unresolved. V lost 4 bases and J lost 4, with 12 bases in between. The CDR3 loop spans 14 amino acids. CDR1 is SGHKS and CDR2 is YYEKEE in the germline V gene (reference sequence). The entire variable domain, with the rest obtained from reference TRBV5-5 and TRBJ1-5, is as follows: DAGVTQSPTHLIKTRGQQVTLRCSPISGHKSVSWYQQVLGQGPQFIFQYYEKEERGRGNFPDRFSARQFPNYSSELNVNALLLGDSALYLCASSPTSGNQPQHFGDGTRLSIL.

The chain recombines TRBV5-1 with TRBJ2-1; 7 bases match TRBD1. Germline CDR1 SGHRS, CDR2 YFSETQ. The ends lost 2 bases at V and 7 bases at J; junction bases unmatched: 9. This CDR3 is 15 amino acids long. The CDR3 DNA sequence: TGCGCCAGCAGCTTCCGACAGGGTCCGTTAAATGAGCAGTTCTTC. Translating gives CASSFRQGPLNEQFF.

The V and J genes are TRBV4-2 and TRBJ2-7, with D perhaps matching TRBD2 (5 bases). The CDR3 extends over 15 amino acids. Germline CDR1 and CDR2: LGHNA and YNFKEQ. The V and J ends lost 4 bases and 2 bases respectively, with 15 bases between them. In nucleotides, the CDR3 is TGTGCCAGCAGCCCAGAATCCCGGACTGCCTACGAGCAGTACTTC. Encoded protein: CASSPESRTAYEQYF.

In regard to this clone: Within the sample, other DNA sequences also encode this same CDR3. V gene TRBV2 combines with J gene TRBJ1-5, with D perhaps TRBD1 (5 bases). V lost 2 bases and J 6 bases, leaving 8 bases between the germline ends. Germline CDR1 and CDR2: SNHLY and FYNNEI. This CDR3 region has 13 residues. CDR3 sequence: CASSEQGAQPQHF. CDR3 coding DNA: TGTGCCAGCAGTGAACAGGGCGCTCAGCCCCAGCATTTT.

V gene TRBV18 combines with J gene TRBJ1-4; D not resolved. V dropped 3 bases and J dropped 8 bases, with 13 bases sitting between them. The CDR3 is 14 residues long. In germline, CDR1 is KGHSH, CDR2 LQKENI. The CDR3 loop is CASSPSQIREKLFF. The CDR3 DNA follows: TGTGCCAGCTCACCCTCACAGATACGCGAAAAACTGTTTTTT.